A selection of T cell receptor beta chains follows, all from one sample in a study of CD8 T cells in ankylosing spondylitis. TCRdb ran MiXCR on the 5' RACE reads and lists one entry per CDR3 protein. The sample gives roughly 230,000 distinct CDR3 sequences, 15% to 20% of which show up once; approximately 33% is in the top ten. Material: blood, either unsorted or a sorted T cell fraction (not recorded which). The receptors stem from a male donor with ankylosing spondylitis or in good health (not recorded which). The CDR3 runs from the conserved cysteine through the conserved F or W. D genes are given only for firm matches. Where a row states a size, it is once, few, many or the class of an expanded clone; other rows omit it.

D gene: -; clone size: few; J gene: TRBJ2-2; V gene: TRBV11-2; CDR3 DNA: TGTGCCAGCAGCTTAGTGGCGGATGCACTACTGTTTTTT; CDR3 protein: CASSLVADALLFF
D gene: TRBD1; clone size: -; J gene: TRBJ2-7; V gene: TRBV5-1; CDR3 DNA: TGCGCCAGCAGCCTACGGACAGGGGGCTTTTACGAGCAGTACTTC; CDR3 protein: CASSLRTGGFYEQYF
D gene: TRBD2; clone size: -; J gene: TRBJ2-3; V gene: TRBV20-1; CDR3 DNA: TGCAGTGCTAGGGGGACTAGCGGGAGGGGTAGCACAGATACGCAGTATTTT; CDR3 protein: CSARGTSGRGSTDTQYF
D gene: TRBD2; clone size: -; J gene: TRBJ2-7; V gene: TRBV29-1; CDR3 DNA: TGCAGCGGCGCGGGCGGGAGTACCTACGAGCAGTACTTC; CDR3 protein: CSGAGGSTYEQYF
D gene: TRBD2; clone size: -; J gene: TRBJ2-3; V gene: TRBV20-1; CDR3 DNA: TGCAGTGCTGGAAGCGGGAGAGTCCCAGATACGCAGTATTTT; CDR3 protein: CSAGSGRVPDTQYF
D gene: TRBD2; clone size: many; J gene: TRBJ2-1; V gene: TRBV11-3; CDR3 DNA: TGTGCCAGCAGCGGTAGCGGGATCTACAATGAGCAGTTCTTC; CDR3 protein: CASSGSGIYNEQFF
D gene: -; clone size: many; J gene: TRBJ2-1; V gene: TRBV24-1; CDR3 DNA: TGTGCCACCAGTGATCAGCTAACTAATGAGCAGTTCTTC; CDR3 protein: CATSDQLTNEQFF
D gene: TRBD1; clone size: -; J gene: TRBJ2-7; V gene: TRBV7-1; CDR3 DNA: TGTGCCAGCAGCCTCAGGGGGCGCGGGACCTACGAGCAGTACTTC; CDR3 protein: CASSLRGRGTYEQYF
D gene: TRBD2; clone size: -; J gene: TRBJ2-7; V gene: TRBV12-3/TRBV12-4; CDR3 DNA: TGTGCCAGCGGACGGACTAGCGGCCTAACCGACTACGAGCAGTACTTC; CDR3 protein: CASGRTSGLTDYEQYF
D gene: -; clone size: few; J gene: TRBJ2-1; V gene: TRBV20-1; CDR3 DNA: TGCAGTGCCCCCCGGAGTTCATACAATGAGCAGTTCTTC; CDR3 protein: CSAPRSSYNEQFF
D gene: -; clone size: many; J gene: TRBJ2-5; V gene: TRBV24-1; CDR3 DNA: TGTGCCACCAGTGCAGAGACCCAGTACTTC; CDR3 protein: CATSAETQYF
D gene: TRBD2; clone size: -; J gene: TRBJ2-7; V gene: TRBV4-3; CDR3 DNA: TGCGCCAGCAGCCAAGGGCTAGCGGGGGACGGCTACGAGCAGTACTTC; CDR3 protein: CASSQGLAGDGYEQYF
D gene: TRBD1; clone size: many; J gene: TRBJ2-5; V gene: TRBV6-4; CDR3 DNA: TGTGCCAGCAGTGAAGGGACAGGGGGCGTGGAGACCCAGTACTTC; CDR3 protein: CASSEGTGGVETQYF
D gene: -; clone size: -; J gene: TRBJ2-1; V gene: TRBV5-4; CDR3 DNA: TGTGCCAGCAGCTTGGGTAATCCCCATATCAGTGAGCAGTTCTTC; CDR3 protein: CASSLGNPHISEQFF
D gene: TRBD1; clone size: few; J gene: TRBJ2-5; V gene: TRBV4-1; CDR3 DNA: TGCGCCAGCAGCCAAGCACCCATGGGACAGTTCCAAGAGACCCAGTACTTC; CDR3 protein: CASSQAPMGQFQETQYF
D gene: -; clone size: many; J gene: TRBJ2-7; V gene: TRBV28; CDR3 DNA: TGTGCCAGCAGTTTTTTCCTTAGGGACAACTCCTACGAGCAGTACTTC; CDR3 protein: CASSFFLRDNSYEQYF
D gene: -; clone size: few; J gene: TRBJ2-1; V gene: TRBV29-1; CDR3 DNA: TGCAGCGCTGTCCCGCCCATTGCGCGGAAAAGAGACAATGAGCAGTTCTTC; CDR3 protein: CSAVPPIARKRDNEQFF
D gene: -; clone size: few; J gene: TRBJ2-2; V gene: TRBV7-9; CDR3 DNA: TGTGCCAGCAGCTTAGTTGAGACCCGGGGCACCGGGGAGCTGTTTTTT; CDR3 protein: CASSLVETRGTGELFF
D gene: TRBD1; clone size: -; J gene: TRBJ2-3; V gene: TRBV7-9; CDR3 DNA: TGTGCCAGCAGCTCGGACAGGGGGGGAACAGATACGCAGTATTTT; CDR3 protein: CASSSDRGGTDTQYF
D gene: -; clone size: -; J gene: TRBJ2-1; V gene: TRBV9; CDR3 DNA: TGTGCCAGCAGCGTAGATCCCTTCTCAAGGAACTACAATGAGCAGTTCTTC; CDR3 protein: CASSVDPFSRNYNEQFF
D gene: TRBD2; clone size: few; J gene: TRBJ2-7; V gene: TRBV20-1; CDR3 DNA: TGCAGTGCTAGCGCGACGGGGACTAGCGGGATTTACGAGCAGTACTTC; CDR3 protein: CSASATGTSGIYEQYF
D gene: TRBD2; clone size: many; J gene: TRBJ2-1; V gene: TRBV4-1; CDR3 DNA: TGCGCCAGCAGCCAAGATTTGACTAGCGGGTACAATGAGCAGTTCTTC; CDR3 protein: CASSQDLTSGYNEQFF
D gene: TRBD1; clone size: -; J gene: TRBJ1-5; V gene: TRBV4-1; CDR3 DNA: TGCGCCAGCAGCCAGCAGGGGGTTGGGAATCAGCCCCAGCATTTT; CDR3 protein: CASSQQGVGNQPQHF
D gene: TRBD2; clone size: -; J gene: TRBJ2-1; V gene: TRBV4-3; CDR3 DNA: TGCGCCAGCAGCCAAGATTTGGGGCTAGCGGGAGGGTATAATGAGCAGTTCTTC; CDR3 protein: CASSQDLGLAGGYNEQFF
D gene: TRBD2; clone size: few; J gene: TRBJ2-3; V gene: TRBV4-3; CDR3 DNA: TGCGCCAGCAGCCAAGTTTGGGGAGGGGCCGCGACAGATACGCAGTATTTT; CDR3 protein: CASSQVWGGAATDTQYF
D gene: TRBD2; clone size: few; J gene: TRBJ2-7; V gene: TRBV20-1; CDR3 DNA: TGCAGTGCTGGGGCTAGCGGTACCTACGAGCAGTACTTC; CDR3 protein: CSAGASGTYEQYF
D gene: TRBD2; clone size: few; J gene: TRBJ2-1; V gene: TRBV10-3; CDR3 DNA: TGTGCCATCAGTGAAGGCGGGGGGAGCGGGAGTGACAATGAGCAGTTCTTC; CDR3 protein: CAISEGGGSGSDNEQFF
D gene: TRBD2; clone size: -; J gene: TRBJ2-7; V gene: TRBV29-1; CDR3 DNA: TGCAGCGTTGACGGAGGGGAGGGCAACGAGCAGTACTTC; CDR3 protein: CSVDGGEGNEQYF
D gene: -; clone size: many; J gene: TRBJ2-7; V gene: TRBV27; CDR3 DNA: TGTGCCAGCAGTTTACGGGGGCCCTACGAGCAGTACTTC; CDR3 protein: CASSLRGPYEQYF
D gene: -; clone size: -; J gene: TRBJ2-3; V gene: TRBV4-2; CDR3 DNA: TGCGCCAGCAGCCAAGATTTAGCGGATAGCACAGATACGCAGTATTTT; CDR3 protein: CASSQDLADSTDTQYF
D gene: -; clone size: -; J gene: TRBJ1-2; V gene: TRBV4-3; CDR3 DNA: TGCGCCAGCAGCCAAGATCACCACTATGGCTACACCTTC; CDR3 protein: CASSQDHHYGYTF
D gene: -; clone size: many; J gene: TRBJ2-7; V gene: TRBV6-6; CDR3 DNA: TGTGCCAGCAGTTACGGGGGGGAGCAGTACTTC; CDR3 protein: CASSYGGEQYF
D gene: TRBD1; clone size: -; J gene: TRBJ2-7; V gene: TRBV4-3; CDR3 DNA: TGCGCCAGCAGCCAAAAGATGAGACAGGGGCTCAACGAGCAGTACTTC; CDR3 protein: CASSQKMRQGLNEQYF
D gene: TRBD1; clone size: few; J gene: TRBJ2-3; V gene: TRBV7-3; CDR3 DNA: TGTGCCAGCAGCGCGGACAGGACAAGCACAGATACGCAGTATTTT; CDR3 protein: CASSADRTSTDTQYF
D gene: TRBD1; clone size: many; J gene: TRBJ2-7; V gene: TRBV6-5; CDR3 DNA: TGTGCCAGCAGTTACGGGACAGGGACCTACGAGCAGTACTTC; CDR3 protein: CASSYGTGTYEQYF
D gene: TRBD2; clone size: few; J gene: TRBJ2-7; V gene: TRBV5-6; CDR3 DNA: TGTGCCAGCAGCTTGAAACTAGCGGGAGCATCCTACGAGCAGTACTTC; CDR3 protein: CASSLKLAGASYEQYF
D gene: TRBD1; clone size: few; J gene: TRBJ2-7; V gene: TRBV10-3; CDR3 DNA: TGTGCCATCAGTGAGCTGGGACAGGCGAACGAGCAGTACTTC; CDR3 protein: CAISELGQANEQYF
D gene: -; clone size: -; J gene: TRBJ2-2; V gene: TRBV7-9; CDR3 DNA: TGTGCCAGCAGCCTGCCCCTAGCCGCCGGGGAGCTGTTTTTT; CDR3 protein: CASSLPLAAGELFF
D gene: TRBD1; clone size: -; J gene: TRBJ2-7; V gene: TRBV29-1; CDR3 DNA: TGCAGCGTTGTAGAGCGGCAGGGGGCATACGAGCAGTACTTC; CDR3 protein: CSVVERQGAYEQYF
D gene: TRBD2; clone size: -; J gene: TRBJ2-7; V gene: TRBV14; CDR3 DNA: TGTGCCAGCAGCCAAGGCATAACTAGCGGGGGCTACGAGCAGTACTTC; CDR3 protein: CASSQGITSGGYEQYF
D gene: -; clone size: -; J gene: TRBJ2-7; V gene: TRBV4-2; CDR3 DNA: TGTGCCAGCAGCCAAGATTTTGGGGATTACGAGCAGTACTTC; CDR3 protein: CASSQDFGDYEQYF
D gene: TRBD2; clone size: -; J gene: TRBJ2-7; V gene: TRBV28; CDR3 DNA: TGTGCCAGCAGTTTTCTAGCGGGTACTGACGAGCAGTACTTC; CDR3 protein: CASSFLAGTDEQYF
D gene: -; clone size: many; J gene: TRBJ2-3; V gene: TRBV10-2; CDR3 DNA: TGCGCCAGCAGTGGTTCCCCCCCCGCAGATACGCAGTATTTT; CDR3 protein: CASSGSPPADTQYF
D gene: -; clone size: many; J gene: TRBJ2-7; V gene: TRBV7-9; CDR3 DNA: TGTGCCAGCAGCTTAACCGGACTTAGCTCCTACGAGCAGTACTTC; CDR3 protein: CASSLTGLSSYEQYF
D gene: -; clone size: few; J gene: TRBJ2-2; V gene: TRBV11-2; CDR3 DNA: TGTGCCAGCAGCTTAGGGGCAGGGGCTCTGTGGACCGGGGAGCTGTTTTTT; CDR3 protein: CASSLGAGALWTGELFF
D gene: -; clone size: few; J gene: TRBJ2-1; V gene: TRBV7-9; CDR3 DNA: TGTGCCAGCACCCCCGTGGGTCCCCACAATGAGCAGTTCTTC; CDR3 protein: CASTPVGPHNEQFF
D gene: -; clone size: few; J gene: TRBJ2-1; V gene: TRBV21-1; CDR3 DNA: TGTGCCAGTTCTCCTGGGACTAGCGGGAATGAGCAGTTCTTC; CDR3 protein: CASSPGTSGNEQFF
D gene: -; clone size: many; J gene: TRBJ1-1; V gene: TRBV20-1; CDR3 DNA: TGCAGTGCTATGTGGGCCGCAGAGTTGAACACTGAAGCTTTCTTT; CDR3 protein: CSAMWAAELNTEAFF
D gene: TRBD2; clone size: few; J gene: TRBJ2-7; V gene: TRBV4-1; CDR3 DNA: TGCGCCAGCAGTCCAGGGACTAGCGGGTTCGGGATCTACGAGCAGTACTTC; CDR3 protein: CASSPGTSGFGIYEQYF
D gene: -; clone size: few; J gene: TRBJ2-3; V gene: TRBV6-8; CDR3 DNA: TGTGCCAGCCCATCTGAGGCCACCACAGATACGCAGTATTTT; CDR3 protein: CASPSEATTDTQYF
D gene: -; clone size: few; J gene: TRBJ2-1; V gene: TRBV4-1; CDR3 DNA: TGCGCCAGCAGCCAAGTTTCCCCTTCGAGCTCCTACAATGAGCAGTTCTTC; CDR3 protein: CASSQVSPSSSYNEQFF